This T cell receptor beta chain is drawn from a study of T cell responses to AZD1222 COVID-19 vaccine. General study findings and limits: Vaccine-related CD4 TCRs covered spike, predominating at 160-218 and 743-854.

CDR1 and CDR2 from the germline V gene are SGHAT and FQNNGV. Trimming cost V 8 bases and J 0 bases, with 14 bases left between them. The CDR3 extends over 15 amino acids. Worth noting for this clone: Antigen: not known.

Repertoires were generated with immunoSEQ multiplex PCR, while TCRdb's copy carries only in-frame clones and drops some. This sample has 140,000 to 150,000 clones, with 92% found just once. V usage is TRBV11-2 and J usage is TRBJ2-4, with D perhaps TRBD2 (7 bases). The receptor's source is an adult in good health. Source: peripheral blood, taken on day 0 of AZD1222 vaccination. This CDR3 is CASRGDNLAKNIQYF. The CDR3 nucleotides read TGTGCCAGCCGGGGGGACAATTTAGCCAAAAACATTCAGTACTTC.